The 30 T cell receptor beta chains presented below share a single source sample, sequenced in a study of OX40 agonist ivuxolimab in advanced cancers. Library method: the immunoSEQ multiplex PCR assay. TCRdb re-hosts the immuneACCESS table, in-frame sequences only. Its copies lack some clones; in the studies checked, an unresolved V gene accounts for under half of them, and the cause for the rest is not known. This sample is represented by over 60,000 clones; around 89% of them were singletons. Approximately 0.4% of the sample belongs to the ten largest clones. The sequenced sample was CD4+ or CD8+ T cells sorted from blood, obtained in a trial of the OX40 agonist ivuxolimab. The receptors were gathered from an adult with an advanced solid tumor such as melanoma, head and neck, liver or kidney cancer.

The chain has TRBV5-8 and TRBJ2-5; 7 nucleotides line up with TRBD1. CDR3 size: 14 residues. Germline loops: CDR1 SGHTS, CDR2 YDEGEE. The ends lost 4 bases at V and 1 base at J; junction bases unmatched: 4. In DNA, the CDR3 is TGTGCCAGCAGCAACGCAGGGGGCCAAGAGACCCAGTACTTC. Its protein product is CASSNAGGQETQYF.

This rearrangement joins TRBV18 to TRBJ2-1; 8 nucleotides line up with TRBD1. Per the germline V gene, CDR1 is KGHSH and CDR2 is LQKENI. The CDR3 has 14 residues. The J segment lost 7 bases and the V segment lost 3 bases, leaving 5 bases of the junction unmatched. DNA of the CDR3: TGTGCCAGCTCACCGAGGACAGGGTTGAATGAGCAGTTCTTC. It is translated as CASSPRTGLNEQFF.

The chain uses TRBV27 and TRBJ2-7; 9 bases map to TRBD1. Germline V gene data show CDR1 as MNHEY and CDR2 as SMNVEV (reference sequence). The CDR3 runs to 16 residues. After removal of 2 bases from V and 3 bases from J, the junction contained 8 bases not matched to a gene. The CDR3 DNA reads as TGTGCCAGCAGTTTAACCTATCCGGGACAGGGCTACGAGCAGTACTTC. This encodes CASSLTYPGQGYEQYF.

The chain employs TRBV9 and TRBJ2-1, with TRBD2 matching 13 bases. CDR1 and CDR2 (germline): SGDLS, YYNGEE. J lost 1 base, V lost 2 bases, and 18 bases had no gene match. CDR3 length equals 22 residues. DNA of the CDR3: TGTGCCAGCAGCGTTAATACGGCGGGCAGTGGGACTAGCGGGACTTCCTACAATGAGCAGTTCTTC. It specifies CASSVNTAGSGTSGTSYNEQFF.

This clone was seen only once. This chain joins TRBV4-1 and TRBJ1-5; possibly TRBD1 for D (5 bases). This CDR3 has 15 residues. Trimming pared 0 bases from V and 4 bases from J, leaving 10 bases between. From germline, CDR1 is MGHRA and CDR2 YSYEKL. This chain's CDR3 is CASSQDGQGNQPQHF. For the CDR3, the DNA is TGCGCCAGCAGCCAAGATGGGCAGGGTAATCAGCCCCAGCATTTT.

The V and J genes are TRBV10-3 and TRBJ1-1; D is possibly TRBD1 (5 bases). V lost 2 bases to trimming and J lost 6 bases, with 16 bases between them. The CDR3 runs to 15 residues. From germline, CDR1 is ENHRY and CDR2 SYGVKD. The DNA of the CDR3 is TGTGCCATCAGTGAGGGGACTTTGAAGAGCCCTGAAGCTTTCTTT. It yields the protein CAISEGTLKSPEAFF.

The chain is built from TRBV11-2 and TRBJ2-7; tentative D call: TRBD2 (6 bases). V was trimmed by 7 bases and J by 1 base, leaving 14 bases between them. The germline V gene has CDR1 SGHAT and CDR2 FQNNGV. The CDR3 consists of 14 residues. CDR3 sequence (DNA): TGTGCCAGCACCCCCGGGGGAAGGTCCTACGAGCAGTACTTC. This translates into CASTPGGRSYEQYF.

The chain couples TRBV7-6 to TRBJ2-2; D remains unclear. The V end was cut by 1 base, the J end by 3 bases, with 15 bases between. Per germline, CDR1 SGHVS and CDR2 FNYEAQ. The CDR3 is 17 residues long. The CDR3 nucleotides are TGTGCCAGCAGCTTAGTTACACTCAGAGGATACACCGGGGAGCTGTTTTTT. As protein: CASSLVTLRGYTGELFF.

V gene TRBV9 combines with J gene TRBJ2-1; D is unresolved. V was cut by 0 bases and J by 6 bases, with 10 bases left in between. The CDR3 is 14 residues long. Germline V gene lookup returns CDR1 SGDLS and CDR2 YYNGEE. The CDR3 bases are TGTGCCAGCAGCGTAGAGGGAAAGATCAATGAGCAGTTCTTC. It yields the protein CASSVEGKINEQFF. Based on the CDR3 plus reference TRBV9 and TRBJ2-1, the full variable domain is DSGVTQTPKHLITATGQRVTLRCSPRSGDLSVYWYQQSLDQGLQFLIQYYNGEERAKGNILERFSAQQFPDLHSELNLSSLELGDSALYFCASSVEGKINEQFFGPGTRLTVL.

The sample holds one count of this clone. The genes are TRBV30 and TRBJ2-3; no definite D call. Germline V gene lookup returns CDR1 GTSNPN and CDR2 SVGIG (reference sequence). The CDR3 totals 12 residues. Trimming took 4 bases from V and 7 from J, leaving 12 bases between them. CDR3 amino acids: CAWNLVQNTQYF. The CDR3 DNA reads TGTGCCTGGAACCTAGTTCAAAATACGCAGTATTTT.

The genes are TRBV11-2 and TRBJ1-6; TRBD1 is a possible D gene (6 bases). The germline V gene has CDR1 SGHAT and CDR2 FQNNGV. This CDR3 spans 15 amino acids. V lost 6 bases and J lost 7, with 16 bases in between. Here the CDR3 DNA reads TGTGCCAGCAGTTCAAACCTGGGACAAAATTCACCCCTCCACTTT. This sequence encodes CASSSNLGQNSPLHF.

The V and J genes are TRBV5-1 and TRBJ2-7; either TRBD1 or TRBD2 may fit D (5 bases each). Trimming stripped 3 bases from V and 7 bases from J, with 11 bases between. Germline V CDR1 and CDR2: SGHRS, YFSETQ. The CDR3 is 12 amino acids. DNA of the CDR3: TGCGCCAGCAGCTCGTGGGGGTTGGAGCAGTACTTC. It codes for CASSSWGLEQYF.

This chain uses TRBV18 with TRBJ2-1, with D perhaps matching TRBD2 (5 bases). The CDR3 runs to 16 residues. V lost 3 bases and J lost 1, with 13 bases in between. Germline loops: CDR1 KGHSH, CDR2 LQKENI. The CDR3 reads CASSPQGRGSYNEQFF. For the CDR3, the DNA is TGTGCCAGCTCACCTCAAGGTCGGGGTTCCTACAATGAGCAGTTCTTC.

The chain carries TRBV11-3 and TRBJ2-3; 11 nucleotides agree with TRBD2. The junction had 14 bases not matched to a gene; V was cut back by 3 bases and J by 0 bases. Germline lookup yields CDR1 SGHNT and CDR2 YENEEA. The CDR3 sequence is 20 residues long. The CDR3 nucleotides are TGTGCCAGCAGCTTCTTCGTCGTTACTAGCGGGAGCCGGAGCACAGATACGCAGTATTTT. Translating it yields CASSFFVVTSGSRSTDTQYF.

The sample holds one count of this clone. This chain uses TRBV5-1 with TRBJ2-1; 9 bases agree with TRBD2. J gave up 9 bases and V 3 bases, and 10 bases lay outside the gene matches. The CDR3 is 15 amino acids. Germline V gene lookup returns CDR1 SGHRS and CDR2 YFSETQ. CDR3 nucleotides: TGCGCCAGCAGCTCGCCTGCTAGCGGGATCCGTGAGCAGTTCTTC. Amino acids: CASSSPASGIREQFF. The full variable domain, in which reference TRBV5-1 and TRBJ2-1 provide the parts outside the CDR3, is KAGVTQTPRYLIKTRGQQVTLSCSPISGHRSVSWYQQTPGQGLQFLFEYFSETQRNKGNFPGRFSGRQFSNSRSEMNVSTLELGDSALYLCASSSPASGIREQFFGPGTRLTVL.

V usage is TRBV15 and J usage is TRBJ2-4, with TRBD1 matching 12 bases. CDR3 length equals 17 residues. Germline V gene data show CDR1 as LNHNV and CDR2 as YYDKDF (reference sequence). Trimming removed 1 base from V and 5 bases from J; junction bases left unmatched: 6. For the CDR3, the DNA is TGTGCCACCAGCAGAGTGGGGACAGGGGGCAGCGAAAACATTCAGTACTTC. As protein: CATSRVGTGGSENIQYF. The variable domain in full, with the rest retrieved from reference TRBV15 and TRBJ2-4, is DAMVIQNPRYQVTQFGKPVTLSCSQTLNHNVMYWYQQKSSQAPKLLFHYYDKDFNNEADTPDNFQSRRPNTSFCFLDIRSPGLGDTAMYLCATSRVGTGGSENIQYFGAGTRLSVL.

The chain recombines TRBV6-5 with TRBJ1-2; TRBD1 might be the D (5 bases). Germline lookup yields CDR1 MNHEY and CDR2 SVGAGI. V lost 6 bases and J lost 4, with 18 bases in between. CDR3 length: 15 amino acids. CDR3 in DNA: TGTGCCAGCAGCCCCCGCGGCAGGGTGGCCTATGGCTACACCTTC. It yields the protein CASSPRGRVAYGYTF.

The chain joins TRBV7-2 to TRBJ2-1; TRBD2 might be the D (6 bases). Germline CDR1 reads SGHTA; CDR2 reads FQGNSA. The V end was cut by 1 base, the J end by 7 bases, with 14 bases between. The CDR3 consists of 15 residues. CDR3 bases: TGTGCCAGCAGCTTAGGGGTTGGGGGGTGGAATGAGCAGTTCTTC. This translates into CASSLGVGGWNEQFF.

This rearrangement joins TRBV9 to TRBJ2-7; TRBD1 or TRBD2 may be the D gene (6 bases each). Germline CDR1 SGDLS, CDR2 YYNGEE. The V gene lost 2 bases and the J gene lost 1 base, with 13 bases spanning the gap. This CDR3 comprises 15 residues. CDR3 loop: CASSVGGGQSYEQYF. The CDR3 DNA follows: TGTGCCAGCAGCGTCGGAGGGGGGCAGTCCTACGAGCAGTACTTC.

This clone was detected a few times. The chain carries TRBV7-2 and TRBJ2-3; perhaps TRBD2 as D (5 bases). The V end lost 5 bases, the J end lost 3 bases, and 9 bases lay between the germline ends. CDR1 and CDR2 (germline): SGHTA, FQGNSA. This CDR3 has 13 amino acids. In nucleotides, the CDR3 is TGTGCCAGCAGCCCTTGGACTACAGATACGCAGTATTTT. It codes for CASSPWTTDTQYF.

This chain links TRBV29-1 with TRBJ1-3; D call uncertain. Germline V gives CDR1 SQVTM, CDR2 ANQGSEA. The CDR3 runs to 14 residues. V was shortened by 5 bases and J by 4 bases, with 15 bases between the two germline ends. CDR3 nucleotide sequence: TGCAGCGTTTCCACTGGGAATCCCGGAAACACCATATATTTT. It specifies CSVSTGNPGNTIYF. The full variable domain, with the rest looked up from reference TRBV29-1 and TRBJ1-3, is SAVISQKPSRDICQRGTSLTIQCQVDSQVTMMFWYRQQPGQSLTLIATANQGSEATYESGFVIDKFPISRPNLTFSTLTVSNMSPEDSSIYLCSVSTGNPGNTIYFGEGSWLTVV.

V is TRBV11-2 and J is TRBJ2-7; 14 bases agree with TRBD2. This CDR3 has 18 amino acids. The germline gives CDR1 SGHAT, CDR2 FQNNGV. V shed 5 bases, J shed 0 bases, and the junction held 9 bases outside the gene matches. CDR3 sequence reads: CASSPVVTSGRASYEQYF. CDR3 bases: TGTGCCAGCAGCCCAGTGGTGACTAGCGGGAGGGCCTCCTACGAGCAGTACTTC.

Here the CDR3 DNA reads TGTGCCATCAGTGAAGACCCTAACTATGGCTACACCTTC. As protein: CAISEDPNYGYTF. J is TRBJ1-2 and V is TRBV10-3; no clear D. This CDR3 contains 13 residues. Germline loops: CDR1 ENHRY, CDR2 SYGVKD. V lost 3 bases and J lost 0, with 5 bases in between.

The chain joins TRBV18 to TRBJ1-6; D perhaps matches TRBD1 (6 bases). V lost 2 bases and J lost 0, with 8 bases in between. This CDR3 contains 16 residues. The V gene's germline CDR1 is KGHSH and CDR2 LQKENI. CDR3 amino acids: CASSPTGFSYNSPLHF. The CDR3 coding sequence is TGTGCCAGCTCACCAACAGGGTTCTCCTATAATTCACCCCTCCACTTT.

The chain joins TRBV7-9 to TRBJ2-2; 10 nucleotides agree with TRBD2. J was trimmed by 4 bases and V by 10 bases; bases with no gene match: 15. Per the germline V gene, CDR1 is SEHNR and CDR2 is FQNEAQ (reference sequence). This CDR3 is 17 amino acids long. The CDR3 DNA reads as TGTGCCATACCGGGACTAGCGATCGGAGGGGTCACCGGGGAGCTGTTTTTT. Encoded protein: CAIPGLAIGGVTGELFF.

The chain uses TRBV2 and TRBJ2-1, with no clear D. V was clipped by 11 bases and J by 8 bases, with 10 bases between them. The germline CDR1 and CDR2 sequences are SNHLY and FYNNEI. CDR3 length: 10 amino acids. For the CDR3, the DNA is TGTGCCTACTCGGCTCATGAGCAGTTCTTC. Its translation: CAYSAHEQFF.

This chain connects TRBV5-1 to TRBJ2-7; the match to TRBD2 covers 12 bases. Losses at the gene ends were 4 bases for V and 4 bases for J; bases not matched to a gene: 6. Per germline, CDR1 SGHRS and CDR2 YFSETQ. This CDR3 comprises 15 residues. The CDR3 protein is CASSPWTSGIYEQYF. In DNA, the CDR3 is TGCGCCAGCAGCCCGTGGACTAGCGGGATTTACGAGCAGTACTTC.

The chain employs TRBV11-2 and TRBJ2-3; D remains ambiguous. Germline lookup yields CDR1 SGHAT and CDR2 FQNNGV. This CDR3 spans 14 amino acids. V was clipped by 2 bases and J by 3 bases, with 9 bases between them. The CDR3 loop reads CASSLSGLTDTQYF. The CDR3 DNA follows: TGTGCCAGCAGCTTATCCGGATTGACAGATACGCAGTATTTT.

The rearrangement joins TRBV11-2 to TRBJ2-7; 11 bases line up with TRBD2. The germline gives CDR1 SGHAT, CDR2 FQNNGV. The J segment lost 6 bases and the V segment lost 6 bases, leaving 7 bases of the junction unmatched. The length of the CDR3 is 14 residues. The CDR3 protein is CASSLPGLAAEQYF. The CDR3, as DNA: TGTGCCAGCAGTCTACCGGGACTAGCGGCCGAGCAGTACTTC.

The chain is built from TRBV25-1 and TRBJ1-4; 8 nucleotides match TRBD1. Germline V lookup: CDR1 MGHDK, CDR2 SYGVNS. The CDR3 consists of 15 residues. After removal of 3 bases from V and 4 bases from J, the junction contained 4 bases not matched to a gene. The CDR3 reads CASSDPGQGNEKLFF. CDR3 bases: TGTGCCAGCAGTGACCCAGGACAGGGTAATGAAAAACTGTTTTTT.